Presented here are 3 T cell receptor beta chains from one specimen sequenced in a study of shared clonotypes between healthy human individuals (dated by TCRdb to 2020 to 2022). Library construction relied on the immunoSEQ multiplex PCR assay. TCRdb mirrors the immuneACCESS table, restricted to in-frame sequences. Some clones are absent from its copies; in checked studies, under half trace to an unresolved V gene, and the reason for the others is unknown. This sample holds about 1.1 million clones; approximately 80% were observed only once. The ten largest clones capture roughly 0.9% of the sample. Specimen: memory CD4+ T cells from PBMCs. Sample cell subset or site, as interpreted from the label and publication: CD45RA-negative fraction. The source is a man between 18 and 29 years old in good health. Some clones in this sample may be carry-over from other donors' samples.

This clone was picked up many times. The rearrangement joins TRBV2 to TRBJ1-5; 8 nucleotides align to TRBD1. Germline V gene data show CDR1 as SNHLY and CDR2 as FYNNEI. The CDR3 is 14 residues long. V was clipped by 8 bases and J by 9 bases; unmatched bases: 12. The CDR3 DNA sequence: TGTGCCAGCGGCGGACAGGGTGCGTCTGGGCCCCAGCATTTT. Protein product: CASGGQGASGPQHF.

The genes are TRBV7-3 and TRBJ1-1; D may be TRBD1 (5 bases). Germline lookup yields CDR1 SGHTA and CDR2 FQGTGA. The CDR3 has 14 residues. Trimming shortened V by 3 bases and J by 1 base, and 9 bases separated the two germline ends. The CDR3 DNA reads TGTGCCAGCAGCTTCACAGGTCGGAACACTGAAGCTTTCTTT. Translation gives CASSFTGRNTEAFF.

This chain joins TRBV28 and TRBJ2-1, with 12 bases that match TRBD2. Germline CDR1 reads MDHEN; CDR2 reads SYDVKM. The CDR3 is 14 residues long. V was pared by 4 bases and J by 13 bases, with 8 bases of the junction left unmatched. The CDR3: CASSSSGRALGQFF. The CDR3 nucleotides are TGTGCCAGCAGTTCTAGCGGGAGGGCCCTCGGTCAGTTCTTC.